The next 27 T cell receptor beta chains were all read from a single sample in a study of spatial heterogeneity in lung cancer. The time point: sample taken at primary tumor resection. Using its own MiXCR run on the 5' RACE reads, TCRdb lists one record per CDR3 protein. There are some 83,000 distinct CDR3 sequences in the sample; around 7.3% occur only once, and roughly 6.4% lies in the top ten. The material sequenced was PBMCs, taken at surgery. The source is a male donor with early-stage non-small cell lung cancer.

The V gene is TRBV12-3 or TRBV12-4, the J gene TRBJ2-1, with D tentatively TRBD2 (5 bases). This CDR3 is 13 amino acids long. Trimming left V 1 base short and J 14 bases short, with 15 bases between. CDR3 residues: CASSLGRISDEFF. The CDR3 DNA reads TGTGCCAGCAGTTTAGGGAGGATAAGTGATGAGTTCTTC.

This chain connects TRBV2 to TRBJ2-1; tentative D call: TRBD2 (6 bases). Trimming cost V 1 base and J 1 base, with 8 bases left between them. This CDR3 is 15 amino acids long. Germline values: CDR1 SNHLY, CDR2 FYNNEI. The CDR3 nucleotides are TGTGCCAGCAGTGAAGGGCGGGAATCCTACAATGAGCAGTTCTTC. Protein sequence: CASSEGRESYNEQFF.

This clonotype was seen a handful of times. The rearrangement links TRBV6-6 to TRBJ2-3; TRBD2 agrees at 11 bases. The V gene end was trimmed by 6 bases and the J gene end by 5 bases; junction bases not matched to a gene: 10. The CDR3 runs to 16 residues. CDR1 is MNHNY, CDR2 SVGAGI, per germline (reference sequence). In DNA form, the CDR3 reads TGTGCCAGCAGCTATACTAGCGGGAGTCAGCTAGATACGCAGTATTTT. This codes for CASSYTSGSQLDTQYF.

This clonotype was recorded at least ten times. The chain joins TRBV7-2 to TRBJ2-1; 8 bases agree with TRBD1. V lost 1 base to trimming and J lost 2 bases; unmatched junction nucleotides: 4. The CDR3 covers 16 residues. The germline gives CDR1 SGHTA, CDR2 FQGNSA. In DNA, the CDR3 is TGTGCCAGCAGCTTAGGGACAGGGAGACCCTACAATGAGCAGTTCTTC. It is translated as CASSLGTGRPYNEQFF.

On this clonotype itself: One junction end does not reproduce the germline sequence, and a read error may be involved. Written as DNA, the CDR3 is TGTGCCAGCAACGTAGATGGGTGGAGGGAGCAGTACTTC. Translated, it gives CASNVDGWREQYF. The V call is TRBV9, the J call TRBJ2-7; TRBD2 is a possible D gene (5 bases). The CDR3 contains 13 residues. CDR1 and CDR2 (germline): SGDLS, YYNGEE.

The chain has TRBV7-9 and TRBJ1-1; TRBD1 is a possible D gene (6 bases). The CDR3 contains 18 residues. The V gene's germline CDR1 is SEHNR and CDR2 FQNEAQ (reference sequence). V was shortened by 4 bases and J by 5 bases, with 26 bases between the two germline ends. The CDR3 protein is CASSSQGGRGGFSTEAFF. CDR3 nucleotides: TGTGCCAGCAGCTCTCAAGGGGGTAGAGGGGGATTCAGTACTGAAGCTTTCTTT.

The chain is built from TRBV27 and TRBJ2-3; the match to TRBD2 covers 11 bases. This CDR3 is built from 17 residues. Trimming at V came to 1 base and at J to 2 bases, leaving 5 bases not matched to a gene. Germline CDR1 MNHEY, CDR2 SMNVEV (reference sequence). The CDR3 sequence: CASSLLGTSGFTDTQYF. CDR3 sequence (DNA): TGTGCCAGCAGTTTATTAGGGACTAGCGGCTTCACAGATACGCAGTATTTT.

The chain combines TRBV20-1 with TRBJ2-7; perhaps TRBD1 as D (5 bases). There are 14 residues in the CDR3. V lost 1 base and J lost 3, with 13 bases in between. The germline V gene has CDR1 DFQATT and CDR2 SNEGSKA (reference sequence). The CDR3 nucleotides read TGCAGTGCTAGAGGGGGCAGCAAGTTCTACGAGCAGTACTTC. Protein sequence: CSARGGSKFYEQYF.

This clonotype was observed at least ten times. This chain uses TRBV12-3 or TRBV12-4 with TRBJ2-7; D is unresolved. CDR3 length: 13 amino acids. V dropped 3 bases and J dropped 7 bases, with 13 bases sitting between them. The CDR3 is CASSFLGLGEQYF. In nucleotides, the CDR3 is TGTGCCAGCAGTTTTCTAGGTTTAGGGGAGCAGTACTTC.

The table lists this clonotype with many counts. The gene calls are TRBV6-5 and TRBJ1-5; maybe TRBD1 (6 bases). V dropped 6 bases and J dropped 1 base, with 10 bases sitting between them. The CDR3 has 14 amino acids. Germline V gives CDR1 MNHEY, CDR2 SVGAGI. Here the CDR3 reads CASRTGSSNQPQHF. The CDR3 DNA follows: TGTGCCAGCAGAACAGGGTCCAGCAATCAGCCCCAGCATTTT.

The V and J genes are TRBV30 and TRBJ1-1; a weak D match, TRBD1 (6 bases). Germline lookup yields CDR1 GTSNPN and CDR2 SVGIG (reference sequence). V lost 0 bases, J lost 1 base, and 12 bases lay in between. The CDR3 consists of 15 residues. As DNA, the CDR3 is TGTGCCTGGAGTGTGGGGGCGACGGAGAACACTGAAGCTTTCTTT. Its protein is CAWSVGATENTEAFF.

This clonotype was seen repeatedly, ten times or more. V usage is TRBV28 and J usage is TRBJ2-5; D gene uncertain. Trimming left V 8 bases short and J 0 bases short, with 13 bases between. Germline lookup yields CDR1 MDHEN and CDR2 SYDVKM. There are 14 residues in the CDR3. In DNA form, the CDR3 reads TGTGCCAGCGCCATAGTAAGGGACCAAGAGACCCAGTACTTC. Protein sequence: CASAIVRDQETQYF.

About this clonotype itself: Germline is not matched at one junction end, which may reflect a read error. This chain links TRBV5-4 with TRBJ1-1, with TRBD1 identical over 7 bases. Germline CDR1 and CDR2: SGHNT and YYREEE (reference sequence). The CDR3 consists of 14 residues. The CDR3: CASKTGELNTEASF. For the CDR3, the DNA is TGTGCCAGCAAAACAGGGGAATTGAACACTGAAGCTTCCTTT.

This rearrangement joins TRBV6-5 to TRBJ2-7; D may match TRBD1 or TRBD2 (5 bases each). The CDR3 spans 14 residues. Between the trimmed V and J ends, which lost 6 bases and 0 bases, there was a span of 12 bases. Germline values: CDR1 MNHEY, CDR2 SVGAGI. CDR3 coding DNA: TGTGCCAGCAGGTTCGGGGCGACCTCCTACGAGCAGTACTTC. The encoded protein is CASRFGATSYEQYF.

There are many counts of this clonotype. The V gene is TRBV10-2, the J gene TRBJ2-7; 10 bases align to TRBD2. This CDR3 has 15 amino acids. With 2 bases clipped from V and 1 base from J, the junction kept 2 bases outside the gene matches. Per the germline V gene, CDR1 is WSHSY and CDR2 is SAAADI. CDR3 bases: TGCGCCAGCAGTGAGACTAGCGGGGTTTCCTACGAGCAGTACTTC. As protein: CASSETSGVSYEQYF.

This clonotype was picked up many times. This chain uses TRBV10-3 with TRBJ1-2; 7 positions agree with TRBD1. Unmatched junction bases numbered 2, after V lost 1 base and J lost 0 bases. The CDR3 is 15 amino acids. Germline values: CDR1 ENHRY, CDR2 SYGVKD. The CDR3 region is CAISEFGTANYGYTF. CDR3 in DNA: TGTGCCATCAGTGAGTTCGGGACAGCTAACTATGGCTACACCTTC.

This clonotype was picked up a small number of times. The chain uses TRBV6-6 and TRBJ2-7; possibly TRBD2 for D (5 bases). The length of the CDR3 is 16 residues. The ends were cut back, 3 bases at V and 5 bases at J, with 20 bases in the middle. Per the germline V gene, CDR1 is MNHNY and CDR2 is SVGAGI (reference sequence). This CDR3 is CASSYQRGGSWDEQYF. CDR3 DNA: TGTGCCAGCAGTTATCAAAGAGGAGGATCGTGGGACGAGCAGTACTTC.

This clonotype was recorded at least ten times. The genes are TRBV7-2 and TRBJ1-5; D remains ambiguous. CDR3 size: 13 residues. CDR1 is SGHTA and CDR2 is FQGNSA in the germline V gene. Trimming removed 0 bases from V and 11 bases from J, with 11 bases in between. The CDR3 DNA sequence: TGTGCCAGCAGCTTAGCGTCTGAAGGGTCCCAGCATTTT. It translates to CASSLASEGSQHF.

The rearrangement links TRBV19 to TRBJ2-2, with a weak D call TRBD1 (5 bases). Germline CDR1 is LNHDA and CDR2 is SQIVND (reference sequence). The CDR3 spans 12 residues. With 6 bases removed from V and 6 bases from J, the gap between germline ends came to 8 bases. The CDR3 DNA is TGTGCCAGTAGAACACAGGCCGGGGAGCTGTTTTTT. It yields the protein CASRTQAGELFF.

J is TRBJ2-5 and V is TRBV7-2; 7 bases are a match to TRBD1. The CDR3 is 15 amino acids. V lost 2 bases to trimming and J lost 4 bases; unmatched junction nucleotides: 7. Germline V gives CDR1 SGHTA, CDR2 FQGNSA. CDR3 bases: TGTGCCAGCAGCTTACCACAGGGGAATGGAGAGACCCAGTACTTC. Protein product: CASSLPQGNGETQYF.

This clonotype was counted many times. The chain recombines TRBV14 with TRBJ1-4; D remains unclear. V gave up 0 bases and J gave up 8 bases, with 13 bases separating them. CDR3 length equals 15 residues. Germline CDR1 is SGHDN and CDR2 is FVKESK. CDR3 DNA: TGTGCCAGCAGCCAAGAGGGAGGACTACAAGAAAAACTGTTTTTT. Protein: CASSQEGGLQEKLFF.

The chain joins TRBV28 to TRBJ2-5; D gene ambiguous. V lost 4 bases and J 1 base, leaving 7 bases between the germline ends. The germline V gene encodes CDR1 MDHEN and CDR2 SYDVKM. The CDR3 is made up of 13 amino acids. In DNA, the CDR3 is TGTGCCAGCAGTTGGACGATCCAAGAGACCCAGTACTTC. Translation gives CASSWTIQETQYF.

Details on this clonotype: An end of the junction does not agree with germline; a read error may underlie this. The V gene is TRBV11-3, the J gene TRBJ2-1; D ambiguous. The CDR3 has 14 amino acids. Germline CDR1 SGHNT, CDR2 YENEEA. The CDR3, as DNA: TGTGCCAGCAGCCTAGATACCGCCGCCAATGAGCAGTTCTTC. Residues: CASSLDTAANEQFF.

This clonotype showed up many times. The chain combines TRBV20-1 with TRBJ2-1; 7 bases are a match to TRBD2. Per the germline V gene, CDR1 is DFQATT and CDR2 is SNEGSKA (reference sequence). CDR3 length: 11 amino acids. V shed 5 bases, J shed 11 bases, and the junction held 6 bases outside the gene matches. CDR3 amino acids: CSASPSGKQFF. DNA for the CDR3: TGCAGTGCTTCCCCAAGCGGGAAGCAGTTCTTC.

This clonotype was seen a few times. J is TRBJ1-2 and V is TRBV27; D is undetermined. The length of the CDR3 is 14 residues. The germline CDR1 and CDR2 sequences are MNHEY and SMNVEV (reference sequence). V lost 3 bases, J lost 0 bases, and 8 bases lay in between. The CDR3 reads CASSLEGPNYGYTF. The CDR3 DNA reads TGTGCCAGCAGTTTGGAGGGTCCTAACTATGGCTACACCTTC.

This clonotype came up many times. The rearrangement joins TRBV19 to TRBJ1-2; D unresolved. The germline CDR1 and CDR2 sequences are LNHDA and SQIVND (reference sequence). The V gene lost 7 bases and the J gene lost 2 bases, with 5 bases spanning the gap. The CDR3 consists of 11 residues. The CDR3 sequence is CASISNYGYTF. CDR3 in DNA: TGTGCCAGTATCTCCAACTATGGCTACACCTTC.

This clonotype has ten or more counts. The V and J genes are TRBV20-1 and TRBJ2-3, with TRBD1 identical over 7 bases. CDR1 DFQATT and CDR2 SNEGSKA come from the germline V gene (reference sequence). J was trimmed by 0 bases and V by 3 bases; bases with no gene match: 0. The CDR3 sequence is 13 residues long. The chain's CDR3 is CSARDRSTDTQYF. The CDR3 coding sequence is TGCAGTGCTAGGGACAGGAGCACAGATACGCAGTATTTT.